Given below is one TCR beta chain in context. CDR1 and CDR2 from the germline V gene are KGHSH and LQKENI. The CDR3 extends over 14 amino acids. The V gene lost 2 bases and the J gene lost 5 bases, with 10 bases spanning the gap. The data stem from a study of T-cell reconstitution after alpha-beta-depleted transplantation in children. The authors prepared the TCRbeta library with unique molecular identifiers. TCRdb used MiXCR to reprocess the PCR reads, holding one entry per CDR3 protein. The sample has about 540,000 distinct CDR3 sequences, 18% seen once. The receptor was isolated from a human donor who donated a stem cell graft to a child with acute lymphoblastic leukemia. The sequenced sample was PBMCs from the stem cell graft donor, obtained from the stem cell graft. The chain links TRBV18 to TRBJ2-1; tentatively, D is TRBD2 (5 bases). The CDR3 loop is CASSPRAGNNEQFF. CDR3 in DNA: TGTGCCAGCTCACCAAGGGCGGGTAACAATGAGCAGTTCTTC.